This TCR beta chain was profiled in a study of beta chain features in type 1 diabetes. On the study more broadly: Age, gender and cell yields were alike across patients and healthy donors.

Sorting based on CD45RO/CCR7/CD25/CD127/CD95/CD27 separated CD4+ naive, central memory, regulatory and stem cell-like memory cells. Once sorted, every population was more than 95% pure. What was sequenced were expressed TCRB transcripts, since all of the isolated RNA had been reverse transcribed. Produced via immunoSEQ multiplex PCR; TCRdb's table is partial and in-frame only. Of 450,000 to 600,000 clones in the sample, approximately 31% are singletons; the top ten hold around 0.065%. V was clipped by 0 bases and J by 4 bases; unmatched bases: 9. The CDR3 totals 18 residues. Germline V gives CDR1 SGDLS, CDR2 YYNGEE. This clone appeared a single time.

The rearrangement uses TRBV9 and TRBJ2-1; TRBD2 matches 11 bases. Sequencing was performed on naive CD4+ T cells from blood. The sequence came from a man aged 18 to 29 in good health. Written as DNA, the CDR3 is TGTGCCAGCAGCGTAGGGGCAACTAGCGGGAGCCTATACAATGAGCAGTTCTTC. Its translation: CASSVGATSGSLYNEQFF.